The 18 T cell receptor beta chains below were found in one sample sequenced in a study of regulatory T cells in long-lasting Graves disease. Time point noted: persistent/refractory GD, antithyroid drugs over 5 years with positive TRAb. Extracted PBMC RNA gave rise to the TCR library. For TCR beta, libraries came from iRepertoire HTBI primers and Arm-PCR of CDR3 regions. One entry per CDR3 protein, called by TCRdb with MiXCR from the multiplex PCR reads. The table records a few hundred thousand distinct CDR3 sequences, roughly 23% of them present only once. The sequencing used peripheral blood mononuclear cells (PBMCs), collected when the disease was refractory, from a patient treated with antithyroid drugs. Receptors were obtained from a woman aged 40 to 50 with Graves disease.

The chain links TRBV19 to TRBJ2-3; the match to TRBD2 covers 11 bases. The CDR3 sequence is 17 residues long. The germline V gene has CDR1 LNHDA and CDR2 SQIVND (reference sequence). The V gene end was trimmed by 3 bases and the J gene end by 3 bases; junction bases not matched to a gene: 8. The CDR3 coding sequence is TGTGCCAGTAGTATGCTCCCACTAGCGGGAGTTACAGATACGCAGTATTTT. This codes for CASSMLPLAGVTDTQYF. Full variable domain (missing parts from reference TRBV19 and TRBJ2-3): DGGITQSPKYLFRKEGQNVTLSCEQNLNHDAMYWYRQDPGQGLRLIYYSQIVNDFQKGDIAEGYSVSREKKESFPLTVTSAQKNPTAFYLCASSMLPLAGVTDTQYFGPGTRLTVL.

This clonotype was detected many times. The rearrangement uses TRBV28 and TRBJ2-4, with 8 bases lining up with TRBD2. Per germline, CDR1 MDHEN and CDR2 SYDVKM. V lost 4 bases and J lost 4; bases outside the gene matches: 12. The CDR3 runs to 17 residues. The CDR3 is CASSSPGGGRTKNIQYF. The DNA of the CDR3 is TGTGCCAGCAGTTCACCAGGCGGGGGGAGAACAAAAAACATTCAGTACTTC. The variable domain in full, with the rest retrieved from reference TRBV28 and TRBJ2-4, is DVKVTQSSRYLVKRTGEKVFLECVQDMDHENMFWYRQDPGLGLRLIYFSYDVKMKEKGDIPEGYSVSREKKERFSLILESASTNQTSMYLCASSSPGGGRTKNIQYFGAGTRLSVL.

V is TRBV19 and J is TRBJ1-2; 9 bases match TRBD1. Germline CDR1 reads LNHDA; CDR2 reads SQIVND (reference sequence). The CDR3 length is 17 residues. Losses at the gene ends were 6 bases for V and 8 bases for J; bases not matched to a gene: 19. CDR3 in DNA: TGTGCCAGTAGCGAGAACTCCGGGACAGGGTGGGCCGGCGGCTACACCTTC. Translating gives CASSENSGTGWAGGYTF.

This sequence joins TRBV6-4 and TRBJ2-7, with 9 bases matching TRBD2. Germline trimming cut 7 bases from V and 7 bases from J; bases unmatched to any gene: 20. CDR1 is MRHNA and CDR2 is SNTAGT in the germline V gene. The CDR3 spans 17 residues. The CDR3 DNA is TGTGCCAGCATGAGGAGGGGCGGGAGGGCCCGAATGGGGGAGCAGTACTTC. It is translated as CASMRRGGRARMGEQYF.

Many counts were recorded for this clonotype. As DNA, the CDR3 is TGTGCCAGCAGCACAGGACTCTACAATGAGCAGTTCTTC. As protein: CASSTGLYNEQFF. This sequence joins TRBV6-1 and TRBJ2-1, with D perhaps matching TRBD1 or TRBD2 (5 bases each). With 6 bases removed from V and 3 bases from J, the gap between germline ends came to 9 bases. This CDR3 is built from 13 residues. Germline V lookup: CDR1 MNHNS, CDR2 SASEGT.

This chain links TRBV24-1 with TRBJ2-5; 9 nucleotides agree with TRBD1. The CDR3 is 15 amino acids. Germline V gene lookup returns CDR1 KGHDR and CDR2 SFDVKD. After removal of 5 bases from V and 4 bases from J, the junction contained 7 bases not matched to a gene. The CDR3 bases are TGTGCCACCAGTGCCCCTACAGGGGGCTCAGAGACCCAGTACTTC. It codes for CATSAPTGGSETQYF.

This clonotype was seen many times. In DNA form, the CDR3 reads TGTGCCAGCAGCCACTACGGGAAGGCCAAAGAGACCCAGTACTTC. Translating gives CASSHYGKAKETQYF. The chain links TRBV28 to TRBJ2-5; a weak D match, TRBD2 (5 bases). Looked up from germline, CDR1 is MDHEN and CDR2 is SYDVKM. The CDR3 covers 15 residues. The ends were cut back, 6 bases at V and 3 bases at J, with 17 bases in the middle.

This chain uses TRBV12-3 or TRBV12-4 with TRBJ2-7, with TRBD2 matching 9 bases. The CDR3 sequence is 21 residues long. V gave up 3 bases and J gave up 2 bases; unmatched junction bases: 23. CDR3 sequence reads: CASSFDLRWAGGASITYEQYF. The CDR3 DNA follows: TGTGCCAGCAGTTTTGATTTACGTTGGGCGGGAGGGGCCTCGATTACCTACGAGCAGTACTTC.

This clonotype was seen repeatedly, ten times or more. V and J are TRBV27 and TRBJ1-2; 9 bases are a match to TRBD1. The V gene end was trimmed by 6 bases and the J gene end by 4 bases; junction bases not matched to a gene: 9. Germline assignment: CDR1 MNHEY and CDR2 SMNVEV (reference sequence). The CDR3 totals 15 residues. DNA of the CDR3: TGTGCCAGCAGCCCGCCTCGGACAGGGGCCTATGGCTACACCTTC. It codes for CASSPPRTGAYGYTF.

In this sample, this clonotype turned up many times. This chain links TRBV7-9 with TRBJ2-5; 8 nucleotides line up with TRBD2. The CDR3 length is 14 residues. The germline V gene encodes CDR1 SEHNR and CDR2 FQNEAQ (reference sequence). With V trimmed by 2 bases and J by 5 bases, 4 bases remained unmatched. CDR3 sequence reads: CASSLSGRGETQYF. CDR3 coding DNA: TGTGCCAGCAGCTTAAGCGGGAGAGGGGAGACCCAGTACTTC.

V and J are TRBV12-3 or TRBV12-4 and TRBJ2-7; D not certain. V lost 6 bases and J 2 bases, leaving 11 bases between the germline ends. The CDR3 totals 13 residues. The CDR3 region is CASRLTETYEQYF. In nucleotides, the CDR3 is TGTGCCAGCAGGTTGACTGAAACCTACGAGCAGTACTTC.

This clonotype was detected a few times. DNA for the CDR3: TGTGCCAGCAGCCAAGATCTATCCCGAACCTACGAGCAGTACTTC. Encoded protein: CASSQDLSRTYEQYF. This sequence joins TRBV14 and TRBJ2-7, with no clear D. This CDR3 has 15 residues. In germline, CDR1 is SGHDN, CDR2 FVKESK. Trimming removed 0 bases at V and 2 bases at J, with 11 bases between.

The V call is TRBV5-1, the J call TRBJ2-7; 10 bases fit TRBD2. Germline CDR1 and CDR2: SGHRS and YFSETQ. Trimming cost V 3 bases and J 3 bases; bases outside gene matches: 6. This CDR3 is 15 amino acids long. The CDR3: CASSSTSGFRYEQYF. The CDR3 coding sequence is TGCGCCAGCAGCTCGACTAGCGGGTTTCGCTACGAGCAGTACTTC.

The genes are TRBV20-1 and TRBJ2-7; 12 positions match TRBD2. Unmatched junction bases numbered 8, after V lost 5 bases and J lost 0 bases. CDR3 length: 16 amino acids. The germline V gene encodes CDR1 DFQATT and CDR2 SNEGSKA (reference sequence). The CDR3 reads CSALPQTSGSSYEQYF. CDR3 sequence (DNA): TGCAGTGCTCTGCCCCAGACTAGCGGGAGCTCCTACGAGCAGTACTTC.

This clonotype was observed a few times. The V and J genes are TRBV3-1 and TRBJ2-4, with 8 bases aligning to TRBD2. The CDR3 extends over 16 amino acids. Germline V CDR1 and CDR2: LGHDT, YNNKEL (reference sequence). V shed 4 bases, J shed 4 bases, and the junction held 9 bases outside the gene matches. The CDR3 DNA sequence: TGTGCCAGCAGCCCCAGGGGACCTAGCGGGAAAAACATTCAGTACTTC. This sequence encodes CASSPRGPSGKNIQYF.

J is TRBJ1-2 and V is TRBV6-5; D gene ambiguous. The V end lost 4 bases, the J end lost 4 bases, and 16 bases lay between the germline ends. This CDR3 has 15 amino acids. In germline, CDR1 is MNHEY, CDR2 SVGAGI. The CDR3 loop reads CASSFEGEASYGYTF. As DNA, the CDR3 is TGTGCCAGCAGTTTTGAGGGCGAAGCCTCCTATGGCTACACCTTC.

This clonotype came up many times. The J gene is TRBJ2-7, the V gene TRBV28, with D hard to call. Germline CDR1 and CDR2: MDHEN and SYDVKM. With 0 bases removed from V and 3 bases from J, the gap between germline ends came to 6 bases. This CDR3 contains 13 residues. CDR3 sequence: CASSLWGIYEQYF. The CDR3 region has the DNA TGTGCCAGCAGTTTATGGGGGATCTACGAGCAGTACTTC.

This chain joins TRBV27 and TRBJ2-3; D not certain. The germline gives CDR1 MNHEY, CDR2 SMNVEV (reference sequence). This CDR3 has 12 amino acids. V shed 4 bases and J shed 5 bases, with 7 bases lying between them. CDR3 protein: CASSSSGDTQYF. The CDR3 nucleotides read TGTGCCAGCAGTTCCTCGGGAGATACGCAGTATTTT.